This is a list of T cell receptor beta chains from one sample in a study of metastatic and nonmetastatic thyroid tumors. MiXCR re-clonotyped the PCR reads for TCRdb. Of 40,000 or so clones in the sample, approximately 13% are singletons; the top ten hold approximately 9.5%. The sample consisted of blood. Receptor source: a female donor with papillary thyroid cancer or a benign thyroid nodule (not recorded which). Some clones in this sample may be carry-over from other donors' samples. Both conserved end residues are part of each CDR3. Each record gives: CDR3 length, J gene, V gene, clone size, D gene, CDR3 protein, CDR3 DNA. The D gene is left open where the match is weak. Size values are once, few and many counts, or a class for expanded clones, and some rows have none.

>14|TRBJ1-2|TRBV5-1|many|NA
CASSLVQGSYGYTF
TGCGCCAGCAGCTTGGTTCAGGGTAGCTATGGCTACACCTTC
>17|TRBJ1-6|TRBV20-1|many|TRBD1
CSAREVDRGLNNSPLHF
TGCAGTGCTAGAGAGGTTGACAGGGGGCTTAATAATTCACCCCTCCACTTT
>15|TRBJ1-2|TRBV29-1|many|TRBD1
CSVALGDRGYYGYTF
TGCAGCGTTGCCCTAGGGGACAGGGGGTACTATGGCTACACCTTC
>15|TRBJ1-5|TRBV28|few|NA
CASSLGQWGRQPQHF
TGTGCCAGCAGTTTAGGGCAGTGGGGCAGACAGCCCCAGCATTTT
>15|TRBJ2-3|TRBV2|NA|NA
CASSRDGTGTYTQYF
TGTGCCAGCAGTCGGGACGGGACCGGCACATATACTCAGTATTTT
>13|TRBJ2-3|TRBV20-1|NA|TRBD1
CSARQGALDTQYF
TGCAGTGCTAGACAGGGGGCGCTTGATACGCAGTATTTT
>15|TRBJ1-6|TRBV7-9|many|TRBD1
CASTSTDRGSSPLHF
TGTGCCAGCACCTCGACCGACAGGGGGAGTTCACCCCTCCACTTT
>14|TRBJ2-3|TRBV27|many|NA
CASSDYKSSDTQYF
TGTGCCAGCAGTGACTACAAGTCGTCAGATACGCAGTATTTT
>14|TRBJ2-7|TRBV6-1|NA|NA
CASSLAGATYEQYF
TGTGCCAGCAGTCTGGCGGGGGCTACGTACGAGCAGTACTTC
>19|TRBJ1-5|TRBV7-7|many|TRBD1
CASSPSGDRGTYSNQPQHF
TGTGCCAGCAGCCCATCAGGGGACAGGGGCACATATAGCAATCAGCCCCAGCATTTT
>14|TRBJ1-2|TRBV28|medium-sized|NA
CASSLAETRYGYTF
TGTGCCAGCAGTTTGGCAGAAACCCGCTATGGCTACACCTTC
>16|TRBJ2-1|TRBV5-1|many|TRBD2
CASSLDPAGGHNEQFF
TGCGCCAGCAGCTTGGACCCAGCGGGAGGGCATAATGAGCAGTTCTTC
>13|TRBJ1-2|TRBV6-1|many|NA
CASSEPRGYGYTF
TGTGCCAGCAGTGAACCCCGTGGCTATGGCTACACCTTC
>12|TRBJ1-1|TRBV28|few|NA
CASNTRILEAFF
TGTGCCAGCAATACGAGGATCCTGGAGGCTTTCTTT
>15|TRBJ2-5|TRBV20-1|many|TRBD1
CSASGATGGQETQYF
TGCAGTGCTAGTGGGGCGACAGGGGGCCAAGAGACCCAGTACTTC
>12|TRBJ1-2|TRBV2|many|NA
CASSSQIYGYTF
TGTGCCAGCAGTTCTCAGATCTATGGCTACACCTTC
>13|TRBJ1-2|TRBV6-1|few|TRBD1
CASSQQGGYGYTF
TGTGCCAGCAGCCAGCAGGGGGGGTATGGCTACACCTTC
>17|TRBJ2-7|TRBV19|many|TRBD2
CASRRAGTSGSEYEQYF
TGTGCCAGTAGGCGGGCCGGGACTAGCGGGAGTGAATACGAGCAGTACTTC
>16|TRBJ2-1|TRBV20-1|many|TRBD2
CSARDPAGGGLNEQFF
TGCAGTGCTAGAGACCCAGCGGGAGGGGGACTCAATGAGCAGTTCTTC
>14|TRBJ2-3|TRBV12-3/TRBV12-4|many|TRBD2
CASSRLAGGRTQYF
TGTGCCAGCAGTCGACTAGCGGGAGGGAGGACGCAGTATTTT
>12|TRBJ1-2|TRBV20-1|many|NA
CSARVPGYGYTF
TGCAGTGCTAGGGTGCCGGGCTATGGCTACACCTTC
>13|TRBJ2-7|TRBV28|NA|TRBD1
CALKGTAAHEQYF
TGTGCATTAAAGGGGACAGCGGCCCACGAGCAGTACTTC
>14|TRBJ1-5|TRBV12-3/TRBV12-4|many|NA
CASSFIGAGQPQHF
TGTGCCAGCAGTTTTATAGGGGCGGGGCAGCCCCAGCATTTT
>15|TRBJ1-1|TRBV28|few|TRBD1
CASIPLGQGNTEAFF
TGTGCCAGCATTCCCCTGGGACAGGGTAACACTGAAGCTTTCTTT
>17|TRBJ1-6|TRBV27|many|NA
CASSFTGGRWYNSPLHF
TGTGCCAGCAGTTTCACGGGGGGCCGATGGTATAATTCACCCCTCCACTTT
>12|TRBJ2-2|TRBV12-3/TRBV12-4|NA|NA
CASSLDAGELFF
TGTGCCAGCAGTTTAGATGCCGGGGAGCTGTTTTTT
>15|TRBJ2-3|TRBV6-4|NA|TRBD2
CASSDSSGGTDTQYF
TGTGCCAGCAGTGACTCTAGCGGGGGCACAGATACGCAGTATTTT
>14|TRBJ2-5|TRBV9|many|NA
CASSVGQGWETQYF
TGTGCCAGCAGCGTAGGGCAGGGGTGGGAGACCCAGTACTTC
>12|TRBJ2-4|TRBV28|many|NA
CASSSTGPRRYF
TGTGCCAGCAGTTCAACAGGGCCTCGGAGGTACTTC
>16|TRBJ2-4|TRBV11-3|few|NA
CASSGQGPVAKNIQYF
TGTGCCAGCAGCGGTCAGGGTCCCGTAGCCAAAAACATTCAGTACTTC
>16|TRBJ1-4|TRBV4-2|NA|NA
CASSQVGGGTNEKLFF
TGTGCCAGCAGCCAAGTCGGGGGAGGAACTAATGAAAAACTGTTTTTT
>14|TRBJ2-7|TRBV6-1|medium-sized|NA
CASSEAGKSYEQYF
TGTGCCAGCAGTGAAGCCGGGAAGTCCTACGAGCAGTACTTC
>12|TRBJ1-2|TRBV18|many|TRBD1
CASSNDRGGYTF
TGTGCCAGCTCAAATGACAGGGGTGGCTACACCTTC
>16|TRBJ2-1|TRBV6-1|medium-sized|TRBD2
CASTLARAGGVNEQFF
TGTGCCAGCACGCTCGCTAGGGCGGGAGGGGTCAATGAGCAGTTCTTC
>14|TRBJ2-2|TRBV7-6|many|NA
CASSLEGDTGELFF
TGTGCCAGCAGCTTAGAGGGAGACACCGGGGAGCTGTTTTTT
>14|TRBJ2-7|TRBV9|many|NA
CASSVGRANYEQYF
TGTGCCAGCAGCGTAGGGCGAGCCAACTACGAGCAGTACTTC
>12|TRBJ1-2|TRBV5-1|many|NA
CASSLALGGYTF
TGCGCCAGCAGCTTAGCCCTAGGCGGCTACACCTTC
>15|TRBJ1-2|TRBV6-1|medium-sized|NA
CASSDRLRGAIGYTF
TGTGCCAGCAGCGACCGTCTCCGGGGGGCGATCGGCTACACCTTC
>16|TRBJ2-7|TRBV20-1|NA|TRBD2
CSARPFKTGLAYEQYF
TGCAGTGCTAGACCTTTTAAAACGGGACTAGCCTACGAGCAGTACTTC
>13|TRBJ2-3|TRBV11-3|many|NA
CASSPLHADTQYF
TGTGCCAGCAGCCCCCTCCATGCAGATACGCAGTATTTT
>14|TRBJ2-1|TRBV4-1|many|TRBD2
CASSQATRTSEQFF
TGCGCCAGCAGCCAAGCGACTAGGACTAGCGAGCAGTTCTTC
>11|TRBJ1-1|TRBV29-1|many|NA
CSVPDRREAFF
TGCAGCGTCCCGGACCGACGTGAAGCTTTCTTT
>15|TRBJ1-1|TRBV4-1|many|NA
CASSQGTAWNTEAFF
TGCGCCAGCAGCCAAGGGACGGCTTGGAACACTGAAGCTTTCTTT
>16|TRBJ1-3|TRBV4-1|many|TRBD1
CASSLIQTGSGNTIYF
TGCGCCAGCAGCCTTATACAGACAGGGTCTGGAAACACCATATATTTT
>12|TRBJ2-1|TRBV27|NA|NA
CASSEQCQEQFF
TGTGCAAGCAGTGAACAGTGTCAAGAGCAGTTCTTC
>12|TRBJ1-3|TRBV28|many|NA
CASSLDRHTIYF
TGTGCCAGCAGCCTCGACAGACACACCATATATTTT
>12|TRBJ1-5|TRBV29-1|many|NA
CSVETGSPPQHF
TGCAGCGTTGAAACAGGGTCTCCGCCCCAGCATTTT
>13|TRBJ1-1|TRBV19|many|TRBD1
CASSDRGYTEAFF
TGTGCCAGTAGCGACAGGGGATACACTGAAGCTTTCTTT
>15|TRBJ2-1|TRBV19|few|TRBD1
CASAPRQGSYNEQFF
TGTGCCAGCGCCCCCCGACAGGGCTCCTACAATGAGCAGTTCTTC
>14|TRBJ2-5|TRBV28|few|NA
CATRGGGGRETQYF
TGTGCCACCCGAGGAGGGGGGGGCCGAGAGACCCAGTACTTC
>14|TRBJ2-1|TRBV6-1|NA|NA
CATQTRSSYNEQFF
TGTGCCACCCAAACACGGAGCTCCTACAATGAGCAGTTCTTC
>13|TRBJ2-4|TRBV24-1|many|NA
CATGTPRGNIQYF
TGTGCCACCGGGACACCTCGGGGGAACATTCAGTACTTC
>14|TRBJ1-4|TRBV7-9|many|TRBD1
CASSFAGGNEKLFF
TGTGCCAGCAGCTTCGCAGGGGGGAATGAAAAACTGTTTTTT